This T cell receptor (beta chain) comes out of a study of blood T cell repertoires in COVID-19. Study overall: The United States, Italy and Spain supplied acute and convalescent COVID-19 samples. In each case, the material was cDNA or gDNA derived from T cells, B-cell-depleted T cells, or PBMCs.

The authors' processing: The authors estimated nucleated cell counts from reference gene primer amplification. Only in-frame clones appear in the TCRdb table, and some are missing; sequencing was by immunoSEQ multiplex PCR. V and J calls and clone size come straight from that table; D and trimming were deduced from the DNA. The profile shows 65,000 to 90,000 clones, 75% to 90% of them singletons. Sequencing used peripheral blood. The receptor's source is an elderly man with acute or convalescent COVID-19.

The CDR3 bases are TGTGCCAGCAGCTTATCGGGACTAGCGGACAATGAGCAGTTCTTC. It specifies CASSLSGLADNEQFF. This sequence joins TRBV7-2 and TRBJ2-1; 11 nucleotides match TRBD2. This CDR3 comprises 15 residues. The germline V gene has CDR1 SGHTA and CDR2 FQGNSA. V lost 2 bases and J lost 5; bases outside the gene matches: 2. Drawing the rest from reference TRBV7-2 and TRBJ2-1, the complete variable domain is GAGVSQSPSNKVTEKGKDVELRCDPISGHTALYWYRQSLGQGLEFLIYFQGNSAPDKSGLPSDRFSAERTGGSVSTLTIQRTQQEDSAVYLCASSLSGLADNEQFFGPGTRLTVL.